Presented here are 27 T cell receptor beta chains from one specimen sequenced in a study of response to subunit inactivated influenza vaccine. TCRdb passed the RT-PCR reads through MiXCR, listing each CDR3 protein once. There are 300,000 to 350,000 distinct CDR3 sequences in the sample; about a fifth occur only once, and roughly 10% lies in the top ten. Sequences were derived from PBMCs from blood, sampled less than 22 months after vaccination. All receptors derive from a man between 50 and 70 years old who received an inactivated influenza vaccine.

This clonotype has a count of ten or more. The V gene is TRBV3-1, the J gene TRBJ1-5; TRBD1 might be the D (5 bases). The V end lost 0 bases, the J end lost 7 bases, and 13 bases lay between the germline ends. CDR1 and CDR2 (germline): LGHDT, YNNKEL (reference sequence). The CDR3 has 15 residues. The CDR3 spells CASSQDGAVKQPQHF. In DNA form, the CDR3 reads TGTGCCAGCAGCCAAGATGGGGCAGTAAAGCAGCCCCAGCATTTT.

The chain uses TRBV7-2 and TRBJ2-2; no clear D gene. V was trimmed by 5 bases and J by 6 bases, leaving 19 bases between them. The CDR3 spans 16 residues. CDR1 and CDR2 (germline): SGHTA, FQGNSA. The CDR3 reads CASSPSPVRVPGELFF. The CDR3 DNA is TGTGCCAGCAGCCCCAGTCCAGTGCGAGTTCCCGGGGAGCTGTTTTTT.

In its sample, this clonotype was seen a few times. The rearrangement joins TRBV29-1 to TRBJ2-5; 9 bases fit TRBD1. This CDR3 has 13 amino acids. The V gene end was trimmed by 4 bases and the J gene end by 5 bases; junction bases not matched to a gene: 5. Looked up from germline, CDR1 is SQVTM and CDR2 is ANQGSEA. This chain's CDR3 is CSVARQGEETQYF. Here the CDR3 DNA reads TGCAGCGTTGCTCGACAGGGGGAGGAGACCCAGTACTTC.

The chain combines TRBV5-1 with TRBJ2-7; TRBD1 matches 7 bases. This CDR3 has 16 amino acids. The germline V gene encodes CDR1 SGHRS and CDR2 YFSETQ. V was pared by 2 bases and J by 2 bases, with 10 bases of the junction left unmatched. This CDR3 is CASSLAPGQLAYEQYF. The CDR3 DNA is TGCGCCAGCAGCTTAGCTCCGGGACAGCTGGCCTACGAGCAGTACTTC. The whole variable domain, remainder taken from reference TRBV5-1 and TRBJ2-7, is KAGVTQTPRYLIKTRGQQVTLSCSPISGHRSVSWYQQTPGQGLQFLFEYFSETQRNKGNFPGRFSGRQFSNSRSEMNVSTLELGDSALYLCASSLAPGQLAYEQYFGPGTRLTVT.

The CDR3 loop is CSARLSGPYEQYF. CDR3 sequence (DNA): TGCAGTGCTAGATTATCGGGACCATACGAGCAGTACTTC. The chain employs TRBV20-1 and TRBJ2-7; TRBD1 or TRBD2 may be the D gene (5 bases each). This CDR3 comprises 13 residues. V dropped 2 bases and J dropped 4 bases, with 12 bases sitting between them. Germline lookup yields CDR1 DFQATT and CDR2 SNEGSKA (reference sequence).

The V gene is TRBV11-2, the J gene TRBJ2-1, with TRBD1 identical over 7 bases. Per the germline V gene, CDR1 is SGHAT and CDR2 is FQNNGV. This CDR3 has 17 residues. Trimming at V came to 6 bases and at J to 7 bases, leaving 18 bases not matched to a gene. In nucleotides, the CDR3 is TGTGCCAGCAGAGGCGACAGGGACGGGAATCATCTGAATGAGCAGTTCTTC. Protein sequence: CASRGDRDGNHLNEQFF.

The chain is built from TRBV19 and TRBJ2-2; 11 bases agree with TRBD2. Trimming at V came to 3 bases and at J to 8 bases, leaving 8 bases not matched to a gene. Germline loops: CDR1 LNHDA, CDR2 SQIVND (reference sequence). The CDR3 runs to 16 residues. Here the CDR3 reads CASSMVLAGAVGELFF. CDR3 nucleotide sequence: TGTGCCAGTAGTATGGTACTAGCGGGAGCCGTGGGGGAGCTGTTTTTT.

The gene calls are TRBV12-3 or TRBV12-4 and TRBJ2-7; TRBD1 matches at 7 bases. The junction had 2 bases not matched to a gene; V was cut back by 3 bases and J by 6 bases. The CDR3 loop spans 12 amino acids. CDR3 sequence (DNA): TGTGCCAGCAGTTTCAGGGGGAGCGAGCAGTACTTC. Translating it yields CASSFRGSEQYF.

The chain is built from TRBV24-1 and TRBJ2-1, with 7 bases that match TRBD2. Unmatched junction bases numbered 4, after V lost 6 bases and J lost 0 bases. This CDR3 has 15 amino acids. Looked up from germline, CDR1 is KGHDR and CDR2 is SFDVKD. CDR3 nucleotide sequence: TGTGCCACCAGTCGGGGGGTGAGCTCCTACAATGAGCAGTTCTTC. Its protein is CATSRGVSSYNEQFF.

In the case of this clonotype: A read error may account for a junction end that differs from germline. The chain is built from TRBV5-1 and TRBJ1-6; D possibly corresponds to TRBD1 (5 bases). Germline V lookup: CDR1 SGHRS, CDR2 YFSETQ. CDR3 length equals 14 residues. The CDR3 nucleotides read TGCGCCAGCATCTTGGTCGGGGGTAATTCACCCCTCCACTTT. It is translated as CASILVGGNSPLHF.

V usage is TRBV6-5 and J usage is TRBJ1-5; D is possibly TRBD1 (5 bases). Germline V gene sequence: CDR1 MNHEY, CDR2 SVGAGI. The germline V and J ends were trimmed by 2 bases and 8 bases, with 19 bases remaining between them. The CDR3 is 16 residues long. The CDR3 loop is CASSYVGAHQKKPQHF. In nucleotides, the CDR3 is TGTGCCAGCAGTTACGTAGGGGCCCACCAAAAAAAGCCCCAGCATTTT.

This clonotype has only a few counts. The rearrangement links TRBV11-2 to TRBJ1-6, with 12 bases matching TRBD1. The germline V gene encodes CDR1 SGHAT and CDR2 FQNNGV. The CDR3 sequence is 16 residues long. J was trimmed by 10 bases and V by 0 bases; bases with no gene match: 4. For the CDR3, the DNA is TGTGCCAGCAGCTTAGAAGGGACAGGGGGCAAATCACCCCTCCACTTT. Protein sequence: CASSLEGTGGKSPLHF.

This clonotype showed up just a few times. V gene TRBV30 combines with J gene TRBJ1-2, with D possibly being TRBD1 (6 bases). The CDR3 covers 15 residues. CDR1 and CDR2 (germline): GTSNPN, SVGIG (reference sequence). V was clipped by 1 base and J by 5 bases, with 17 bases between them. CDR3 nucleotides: TGTGCCTGGAGTGGACTAGATGGACAGCAATATGGCTACACCTTC. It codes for CAWSGLDGQQYGYTF.

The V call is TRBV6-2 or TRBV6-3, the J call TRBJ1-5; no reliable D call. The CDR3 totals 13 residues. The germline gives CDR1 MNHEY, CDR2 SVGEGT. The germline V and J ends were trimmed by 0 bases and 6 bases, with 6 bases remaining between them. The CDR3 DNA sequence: TGTGCCAGCAGTTACTCGACGCGTCAGCCCCAGCATTTT. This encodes CASSYSTRQPQHF.

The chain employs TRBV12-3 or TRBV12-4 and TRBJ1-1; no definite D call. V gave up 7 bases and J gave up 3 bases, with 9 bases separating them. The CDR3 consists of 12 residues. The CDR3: CASTVLYTEAFF. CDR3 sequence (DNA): TGTGCCAGCACCGTGTTATACACTGAAGCTTTCTTT.

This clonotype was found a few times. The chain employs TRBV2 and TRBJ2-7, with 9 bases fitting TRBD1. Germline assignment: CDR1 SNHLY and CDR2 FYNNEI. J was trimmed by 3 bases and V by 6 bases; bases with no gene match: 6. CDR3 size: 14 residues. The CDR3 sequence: CASRAGTGRYEQYF. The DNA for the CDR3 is TGTGCCAGCAGGGCCGGGACAGGGCGCTACGAGCAGTACTTC. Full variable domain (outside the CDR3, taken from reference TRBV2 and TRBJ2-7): EPEVTQTPSHQVTQMGQEVILRCVPISNHLYFYWYRQILGQKVEFLVSFYNNEISEKSEIFDDQFSVERPDGSNFTLKIRSTKLEDSAMYFCASRAGTGRYEQYFGPGTRLTVT.

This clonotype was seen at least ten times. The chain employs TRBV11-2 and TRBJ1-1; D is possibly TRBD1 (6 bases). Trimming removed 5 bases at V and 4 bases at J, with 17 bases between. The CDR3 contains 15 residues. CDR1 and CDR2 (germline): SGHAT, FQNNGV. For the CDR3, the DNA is TGTGCCAGCAGCCAGACGTCCCAACAGGGCACTGAAGCTTTCTTT. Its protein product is CASSQTSQQGTEAFF.

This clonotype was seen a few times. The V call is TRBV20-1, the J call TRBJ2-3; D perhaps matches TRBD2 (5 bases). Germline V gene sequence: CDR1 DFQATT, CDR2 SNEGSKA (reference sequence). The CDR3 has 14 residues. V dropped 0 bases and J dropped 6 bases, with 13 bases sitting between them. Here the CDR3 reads CSARDPGIADTQYF. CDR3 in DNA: TGCAGTGCTAGAGATCCGGGGATCGCGGATACGCAGTATTTT.

The CDR3 region has the DNA TGTGCCAGCAGTGTGAGGGTCTCCTACAATGAGCAGTTCTTC. This sequence encodes CASSVRVSYNEQFF. The chain employs TRBV2 and TRBJ2-1; maybe TRBD2 (5 bases). In germline, CDR1 is SNHLY, CDR2 FYNNEI. The CDR3 has 14 amino acids. V dropped 4 bases and J dropped 0 bases, with 7 bases sitting between them.

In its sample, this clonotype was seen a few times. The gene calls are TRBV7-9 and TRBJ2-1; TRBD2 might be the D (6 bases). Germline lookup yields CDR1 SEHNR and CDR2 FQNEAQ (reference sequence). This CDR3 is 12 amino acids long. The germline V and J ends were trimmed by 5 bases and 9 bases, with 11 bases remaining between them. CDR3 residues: CASSPLGGEQFF. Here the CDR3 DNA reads TGTGCCAGCAGCCCCCTGGGGGGTGAGCAGTTCTTC. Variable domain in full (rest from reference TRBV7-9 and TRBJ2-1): DTGVSQNPRHKITKRGQNVTFRCDPISEHNRLYWYRQTLGQGPEFLTYFQNEAQLEKSRLLSDRFSAERPKGSFSTLEIQRTEQGDSAMYLCASSPLGGEQFFGPGTRLTVL.

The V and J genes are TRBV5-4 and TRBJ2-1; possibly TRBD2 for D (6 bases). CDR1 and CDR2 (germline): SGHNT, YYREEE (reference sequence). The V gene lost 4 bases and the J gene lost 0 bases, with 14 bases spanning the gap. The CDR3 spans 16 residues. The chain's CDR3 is CASSRGGSSSYNEQFF. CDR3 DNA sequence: TGTGCCAGCAGCAGGGGAGGCTCATCCTCCTACAATGAGCAGTTCTTC.

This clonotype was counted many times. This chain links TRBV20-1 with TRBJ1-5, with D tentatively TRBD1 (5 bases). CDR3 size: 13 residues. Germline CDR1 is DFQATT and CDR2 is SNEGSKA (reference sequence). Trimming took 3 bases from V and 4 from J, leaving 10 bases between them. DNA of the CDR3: TGCAGTGCTAGCATACAGGAAAATCAGCCCCAGCATTTT. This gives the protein CSASIQENQPQHF.

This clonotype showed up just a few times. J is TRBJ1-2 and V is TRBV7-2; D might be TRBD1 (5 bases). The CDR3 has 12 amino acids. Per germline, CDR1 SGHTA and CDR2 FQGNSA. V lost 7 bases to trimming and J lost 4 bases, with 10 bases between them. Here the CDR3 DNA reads TGTGCCAGCACCAGGGACCTCTATGGCTACACCTTC. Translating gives CASTRDLYGYTF.

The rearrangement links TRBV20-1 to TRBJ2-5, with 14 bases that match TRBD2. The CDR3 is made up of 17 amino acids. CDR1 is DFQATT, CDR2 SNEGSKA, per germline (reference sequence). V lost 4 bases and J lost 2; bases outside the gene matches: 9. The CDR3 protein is CSAKGTSGRKRQETQYF. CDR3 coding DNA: TGCAGTGCTAAAGGGACTAGCGGGAGAAAGAGACAAGAGACCCAGTACTTC.

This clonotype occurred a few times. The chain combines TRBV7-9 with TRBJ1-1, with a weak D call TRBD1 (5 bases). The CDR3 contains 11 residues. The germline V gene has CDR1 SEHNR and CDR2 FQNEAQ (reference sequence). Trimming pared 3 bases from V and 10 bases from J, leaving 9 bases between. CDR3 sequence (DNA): TGTGCCAGCAGCTTTGGGGCTGGAGCTTTCTTT. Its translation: CASSFGAGAFF.

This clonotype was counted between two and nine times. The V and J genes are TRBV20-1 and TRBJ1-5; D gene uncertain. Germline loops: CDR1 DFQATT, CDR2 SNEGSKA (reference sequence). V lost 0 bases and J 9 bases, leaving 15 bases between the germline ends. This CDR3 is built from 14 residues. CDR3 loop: CSARDSGLSGPQHF. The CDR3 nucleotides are TGCAGTGCTAGAGATAGCGGTTTGTCAGGGCCCCAGCATTTT.

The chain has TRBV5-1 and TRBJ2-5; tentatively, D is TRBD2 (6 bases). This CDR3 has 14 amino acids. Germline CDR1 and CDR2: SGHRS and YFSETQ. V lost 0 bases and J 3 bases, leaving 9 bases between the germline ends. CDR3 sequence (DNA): TGCGCCAGCAGCTTGGAGAGGGAGGAAGAGACCCAGTACTTC. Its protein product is CASSLEREEETQYF.